Below, 7 T cell receptor beta chains from the same sample are listed, as sequenced in a study of CD8 T cells in ankylosing spondylitis. Via MiXCR, TCRdb re-called the 5' RACE reads, giving one row per CDR3 protein. The sample carries hundreds of thousands of distinct CDR3 sequences, 8% to 9% recorded once. The specimen sequenced was blood, either unsorted or a sorted T cell fraction (not recorded which). Source of these receptors: a female donor with ankylosing spondylitis or in good health (not recorded which).

This clonotype was seen ten or more times. The rearrangement uses TRBV5-1 and TRBJ2-3, with 7 positions matching TRBD2. The CDR3 covers 16 residues. Per germline, CDR1 SGHRS and CDR2 YFSETQ. The V segment lost 1 base and the J segment 0 bases; nucleotides outside the gene matches: 5. The DNA of the CDR3 is TGCGCCAGCAGCTTGAGTAGCGGGTTTAGCACAGATACGCAGTATTTT. It specifies CASSLSSGFSTDTQYF.

This clonotype was seen many times. This sequence joins TRBV19 and TRBJ1-5; D is ambiguous. CDR3 length: 12 amino acids. Trimming removed 3 bases at V and 11 bases at J, with 11 bases between. Looked up from germline, CDR1 is LNHDA and CDR2 is SQIVND (reference sequence). CDR3 sequence: CASSMRNVAQHF. The CDR3 DNA is TGTGCCAGTAGTATGAGGAACGTAGCCCAGCATTTT.

There are many counts of this clonotype. V and J are TRBV12-3 or TRBV12-4 and TRBJ2-7, with a weak D call TRBD1 (5 bases). The CDR3 length is 14 residues. Trimming shortened V by 2 bases and J by 4 bases, and 12 bases separated the two germline ends. CDR3 nucleotides: TGTGCCAGCAGTTTAACCAGGGTACCTTACGAGCAGTACTTC. This sequence encodes CASSLTRVPYEQYF.

This clonotype occurred a few times. The J gene is TRBJ2-1, the V gene TRBV10-2; 8 positions match TRBD1. CDR1 WSHSY and CDR2 SAAADI come from the germline V gene. J lost 0 bases, V lost 6 bases, and 4 bases had no gene match. The CDR3 totals 15 residues. This CDR3 is CASRDRASSYNEQFF. CDR3 in DNA: TGCGCCAGCAGGGACAGGGCTAGCTCCTACAATGAGCAGTTCTTC.

This clonotype was seen ten or more times. J is TRBJ1-1 and V is TRBV20-1; the match to TRBD1 covers 7 bases. Germline CDR1 and CDR2: DFQATT and SNEGSKA (reference sequence). V lost 5 bases and J lost 4; bases outside the gene matches: 13. The CDR3 length is 15 residues. The CDR3 protein is CSAGGQTGLGTEAFF. The CDR3 DNA reads TGCAGTGCTGGGGGCCAGACAGGGTTGGGCACTGAAGCTTTCTTT.

This clonotype came up a few times. The gene calls are TRBV11-2 and TRBJ2-1; 7 bases fit TRBD2. This CDR3 is built from 15 residues. CDR1 is SGHAT, CDR2 FQNNGV, per germline. The V and J ends lost 4 bases and 7 bases, in that order; junction bases with no gene match: 10. CDR3 region: CASSSRLAFGNEQFF. DNA for the CDR3: TGTGCCAGCAGCTCCCGACTAGCTTTTGGGAATGAGCAGTTCTTC.

This clonotype was counted at least ten times. The rearrangement joins TRBV20-1 to TRBJ2-3; 7 nucleotides line up with TRBD2. The V and J ends lost 3 bases and 2 bases, in that order; junction bases with no gene match: 11. The germline CDR1 and CDR2 sequences are DFQATT and SNEGSKA (reference sequence). The CDR3 is 16 amino acids. CDR3 sequence reads: CSARWSAGAITDTQYF. In DNA form, the CDR3 reads TGCAGTGCTAGGTGGTCGGCGGGAGCGATCACAGATACGCAGTATTTT.